This passage covers 15 T cell receptor beta chains from one sample sequenced in a study of cytomegalovirus exposure and HLA in healthy donors. PCR amplification relied on 60 Vbeta primers (plus 13 Jbeta primers). Here immunoSEQ multiplex PCR was the method, and the copy in TCRdb shows in-frame clones only, minus some. This sample has 120,000 or so clones, with 75% to 85% found just once. Sequencing was done on a sample of PBMCs. The receptors stem from a male donor in good health and CMV-seronegative.

V is TRBV7-8 and J is TRBJ2-5; 11 bases line up with TRBD2. This CDR3 has 15 amino acids. Germline V gives CDR1 SGHVS, CDR2 FQNEAQ. J gave up 5 bases and V 5 bases, and 7 bases lay outside the gene matches. The CDR3: CASSPRGLAGETQYF. Here the CDR3 DNA reads TGTGCCAGCAGCCCAAGAGGACTAGCGGGCGAGACCCAGTACTTC.

This sequence joins TRBV6-6 and TRBJ2-1, with D possibly matching TRBD2 (5 bases). Trimming left V 6 bases short and J 6 bases short, with 9 bases between. The germline CDR1 and CDR2 sequences are MNHNY and SVGAGI (reference sequence). CDR3 length: 12 residues. DNA for the CDR3: TGTGCCAGCAGCGGGGATCCCAATGAGCAGTTCTTC. It specifies CASSGDPNEQFF.

The chain joins TRBV28 to TRBJ1-5, with TRBD1 matching 8 bases. The germline V gene encodes CDR1 MDHEN and CDR2 SYDVKM. V gave up 4 bases and J gave up 4 bases; unmatched junction bases: 12. The CDR3 consists of 17 residues. The DNA of the CDR3 is TGTGCCAGCAGTTCTAACGTCAGGGGGCAATTGAATCAGCCCCAGCATTTT. Translating it yields CASSSNVRGQLNQPQHF.

This clone was counted only a few times. The V and J genes are TRBV10-3 and TRBJ1-5; weak D call: TRBD1 (5 bases). This CDR3 is 14 amino acids long. V was trimmed by 8 bases and J by 3 bases, leaving 14 bases between them. The germline V gene has CDR1 ENHRY and CDR2 SYGVKD. The CDR3 loop reads CAIQDTGDNQPQHF. In DNA form, the CDR3 reads TGTGCCATCCAGGACACTGGCGACAATCAGCCCCAGCATTTT.

This chain links TRBV4-3 with TRBJ1-6; D might be TRBD1 (6 bases). Per the germline V gene, CDR1 is LGHNA and CDR2 is YSLEER. Trimming took off 1 base at V and 0 bases at J, with 16 bases between the two ends. This CDR3 spans 19 amino acids. The CDR3 DNA sequence: TGCGCCAGCAGCCAAGTAGGGGGGGCAGGGAGCTCCTATAATTCACCCCTCCACTTT. Protein sequence: CASSQVGGAGSSYNSPLHF.

This rearrangement joins TRBV5-1 to TRBJ2-1; D might be TRBD1 (6 bases). CDR1 SGHRS and CDR2 YFSETQ come from the germline V gene. Trimming pared 7 bases from V and 9 bases from J, leaving 23 bases between. The length of the CDR3 is 15 residues. The DNA of the CDR3 is TGCGCCAGCTCCCTCCGGGACACAAATCGGGGTGAGCAGTTCTTC. It specifies CASSLRDTNRGEQFF.

This clone has a handful of counts. This sequence joins TRBV6-1 and TRBJ1-4, with TRBD1 identical over 8 bases. The CDR3 is made up of 14 amino acids. Germline CDR1 and CDR2: MNHNS and SASEGT. Trimming took 8 bases from V and 7 from J; bases not matched to a gene: 9. CDR3 sequence: CASGPGGGFEKLFF. The CDR3 bases are TGTGCCAGCGGTCCAGGGGGCGGGTTTGAAAAACTGTTTTTT.

V usage is TRBV7-2 and J usage is TRBJ2-1, with 8 bases fitting TRBD1. Looked up from germline, CDR1 is SGHTA and CDR2 is FQGNSA. The CDR3 has 15 amino acids. Trimming cost V 2 bases and J 7 bases; bases outside gene matches: 7. This CDR3 is CASSLMIQGVNEQFF. The CDR3 DNA follows: TGTGCCAGCAGCTTAATGATACAGGGGGTGAATGAGCAGTTCTTC.

V usage is TRBV19 and J usage is TRBJ1-2, with D perhaps TRBD1 (5 bases). With 1 base removed from V and 5 bases from J, the gap between germline ends came to 8 bases. Germline assignment: CDR1 LNHDA and CDR2 SQIVND (reference sequence). The CDR3 contains 13 residues. The CDR3 reads CASSIGQSYGYTF. The CDR3 DNA follows: TGTGCCAGTAGTATAGGACAGTCTTATGGCTACACCTTC.

On this clone: Relative to the germline gene, one junction end is altered; a read error may explain this. V and J are TRBV7-9 and TRBJ2-7, with 7 bases fitting TRBD2. The CDR3 extends over 16 amino acids. Germline values: CDR1 SEHNR, CDR2 FQNEAQ (reference sequence). CDR3 nucleotide sequence: TGTTCCAGCAGCCGTTACTCGCGGGAGAACCCCTACGAGCAGTACTTC. This sequence encodes CSSSRYSRENPYEQYF.

This chain connects TRBV28 to TRBJ1-3, with D tentatively TRBD1 (5 bases). The ends were cut back, 1 base at V and 4 bases at J, with 17 bases in the middle. The CDR3 is made up of 17 amino acids. Germline V gives CDR1 MDHEN, CDR2 SYDVKM. The CDR3 coding sequence is TGTGCCAGCAGTTTATCCCAGGGAGGGATGAGGGGAAACACCATATATTTT. Translation gives CASSLSQGGMRGNTIYF.

This clone showed up just a few times. At one boundary the junction diverges from the germline segment, which might be a read error. This chain uses TRBV7-9 with TRBJ1-2; 11 bases are shared with TRBD1. Germline V gene lookup returns CDR1 SEHNR and CDR2 FQNEAQ (reference sequence). The CDR3 is 17 residues long. The CDR3 is CSSSGWGTGGSFYGYTF. The CDR3 region has the DNA TGTTCCAGCAGCGGGTGGGGGACAGGGGGGTCCTTCTATGGCTACACCTTC.

As concerns this clone: The identical CDR3 is also encoded by other nucleotide sequences in the sample. V gene TRBV5-1 combines with J gene TRBJ1-1, with TRBD1 as a possible D gene (5 bases). This CDR3 spans 13 amino acids. V was clipped by 1 base and J by 1 base, with 5 bases between them. The germline V gene has CDR1 SGHRS and CDR2 YFSETQ. CDR3 sequence reads: CASSLTGNTEAFF. The DNA of the CDR3 is TGCGCCAGCAGCTTGACAGGGAACACTGAAGCTTTCTTT.

This sequence joins TRBV7-9 and TRBJ1-4, with 9 bases fitting TRBD1. The CDR3 extends over 16 amino acids. Germline-derived CDR1 and CDR2 are SEHNR and FQNEAQ (reference sequence). The V segment lost 3 bases and the J segment 8 bases; nucleotides outside the gene matches: 10. The CDR3 here is CASSFPTGGAEEKLFF. Here the CDR3 DNA reads TGTGCCAGCAGCTTCCCTACAGGGGGCGCGGAGGAAAAACTGTTTTTT.

The chain combines TRBV27 with TRBJ2-5, with D maybe TRBD1 (6 bases). TRBJ2-7 matches the DNA end more closely, so the J call is doubtful. From germline, CDR1 is MNHEY and CDR2 SMNVEV (reference sequence). The CDR3 sequence is 12 residues long. CDR3 sequence reads: CASSRVGGEQYF. CDR3 bases: TGTGCCAGCAGTCGAGTAGGGGGCGAGCAGTACTTC.